This T cell receptor beta chain is from a study of shared clonotypes between healthy human individuals. For the study at large: The cohort comprised a couple of women and a few men. Their ages spanned 18 to 49 years.

Naive CD8 cells, CD45RO-negative and positively selected for CCR7, excluded terminally differentiated effector memory CD45RA+ cells. Splitting of each subset's genomic DNA was done evenly across several immunoSEQ plates. The method was immunoSEQ multiplex PCR; TCRdb's version includes in-frame clones alone and lacks a portion of them. The sample contains about 2.1 million clones, about 93% of which appear only once. Sequenced sample: naive CD8+ T cells from PBMCs. The receptor was isolated from a man younger than 35 in good health. Some clones in this sample may be carry-over from other donors' samples.

The CDR3 DNA sequence: TGCAGCGTCAACACCCGGAGGTATGGCTACACCTTC. As protein: CSVNTRRYGYTF. V usage is TRBV29-1 and J usage is TRBJ1-2; no clear D gene. CDR3 length equals 12 residues. CDR1 and CDR2 from the germline V gene are SQVTM and ANQGSEA. V dropped 6 bases and J dropped 5 bases, with 13 bases sitting between them.